The 22 T cell receptor beta chains below all came from one sample that was sequenced in a study of response to subunit inactivated influenza vaccine. One entry per CDR3 protein, called by TCRdb with MiXCR from the RT-PCR reads. This sample has about 520,000 distinct CDR3 sequences, with around 7.9% found just once. Sequenced here: PBMCs from blood, sampled 23 months after vaccination. These receptors all come from a man in his fifties or sixties who received an inactivated influenza vaccine.

To note about this clonotype: A read error is likely, as this CDR3 ends without the conserved phenylalanine or tryptophan. The limits of the CDR3 on the DNA are not certain, so only TCRdb's listed CDR3 is given. The genes are TRBV20-1 and TRBJ1-2; the table calls TRBD1, which could not be checked here. The CDR3 numbers 10 amino acids, ends counted. The germline CDR1 and CDR2 sequences are DFQATT and SNEGSKA (reference sequence). This chain's CDR3 is CSALGQGVSV.

This clonotype showed up just a few times. The V and J genes are TRBV20-1 and TRBJ2-3; D is undetermined. Looked up from germline, CDR1 is DFQATT and CDR2 is SNEGSKA (reference sequence). This CDR3 spans 15 amino acids. V was pared by 2 bases and J by 2 bases, with 14 bases between. As DNA, the CDR3 is TGCAGTGCTAGACCTCTGGCCCGGACCACAGATACGCAGTATTTT. Translation gives CSARPLARTTDTQYF.

The rearrangement uses TRBV12-3 or TRBV12-4 and TRBJ2-1; no reliable D call. CDR3 length: 12 amino acids. Trimming removed 0 bases from V and 14 bases from J, with 11 bases in between. The CDR3 reads CASSLALTDEFF. The CDR3 DNA reads as TGTGCCAGCAGTTTAGCGCTGACTGATGAGTTCTTC.

V and J are TRBV5-6 and TRBJ2-2, with unresolved D. The CDR3 contains 15 residues. Germline V gene data show CDR1 as SGHDT and CDR2 as YYEEEE. Deletions cut 4 bases from V and 0 bases from J, with 10 bases between. In nucleotides, the CDR3 is TGTGCCAGCAGCCTCCTCGACTCGAACACCGGGGAGCTGTTTTTT. It translates to CASSLLDSNTGELFF.

V is TRBV27 and J is TRBJ1-4; no clear D. CDR1 is MNHEY and CDR2 is SMNVEV in the germline V gene (reference sequence). The V gene lost 5 bases and the J gene lost 2 bases, with 15 bases spanning the gap. CDR3 length: 16 amino acids. CDR3 sequence: CASSARPGGTNEKLFF. The CDR3, as DNA: TGTGCCAGCAGTGCCCGCCCTGGAGGGACTAATGAAAAACTGTTTTTT.

V gene TRBV5-1 combines with J gene TRBJ1-1; TRBD1 might be the D (6 bases). The ends were cut back, 4 bases at V and 7 bases at J, with 17 bases in the middle. CDR1 SGHRS and CDR2 YFSETQ come from the germline V gene. The CDR3 is 14 residues long. CDR3 protein: CASSTGTIEGEAFF. The CDR3 DNA reads as TGCGCCAGCAGCACCGGGACAATTGAGGGTGAAGCTTTCTTT.

The chain carries TRBV3-1 and TRBJ2-7; 13 bases line up with TRBD2. V was pared by 5 bases and J by 0 bases, with 10 bases of the junction left unmatched. Germline V gives CDR1 LGHDT, CDR2 YNNKEL (reference sequence). The CDR3 sequence is 18 residues long. The CDR3 region has the DNA TGTGCCAGCAGCTCCACCGGGACTAGCGGGGTCTACTCCTACGAGCAGTACTTC. Translated: CASSSTGTSGVYSYEQYF.

V gene TRBV7-9 combines with J gene TRBJ2-1; D gene uncertain. The germline V gene encodes CDR1 SEHNR and CDR2 FQNEAQ (reference sequence). The germline V and J ends were trimmed by 4 bases and 8 bases, with 12 bases remaining between them. The CDR3 totals 13 residues. This CDR3 reads CASSSKGRYEQFF. In DNA form, the CDR3 reads TGTGCCAGCAGCTCGAAGGGTCGGTATGAGCAGTTCTTC.

This chain joins TRBV5-1 and TRBJ1-6; D uncertain. Trimming took off 0 bases at V and 9 bases at J, with 10 bases between the two ends. The CDR3 is 14 amino acids. Looked up from germline, CDR1 is SGHRS and CDR2 is YFSETQ. CDR3 sequence reads: CASSLESRASPLHF. Written as DNA, the CDR3 is TGCGCCAGCAGCTTGGAATCGCGTGCTTCACCCCTCCACTTT. The entire variable domain, with the rest obtained from reference TRBV5-1 and TRBJ1-6, is as follows: KAGVTQTPRYLIKTRGQQVTLSCSPISGHRSVSWYQQTPGQGLQFLFEYFSETQRNKGNFPGRFSGRQFSNSRSEMNVSTLELGDSALYLCASSLESRASPLHFGNGTRLTVT.

The chain couples TRBV4-2 to TRBJ2-1; TRBD2 aligns across 7 bases. The CDR3 is made up of 17 amino acids. From germline, CDR1 is LGHNA and CDR2 YNFKEQ. The V and J ends lost 2 bases and 4 bases, in that order; junction bases with no gene match: 11. CDR3 DNA: TGTGCCAGCAGCCAAAGGGTGGGGGGGGGAGGGTACAATGAGCAGTTCTTC. Protein product: CASSQRVGGGGYNEQFF.

J is TRBJ2-7 and V is TRBV6-1, with TRBD1 matching 10 bases. The CDR3 contains 15 residues. Trimming at V came to 5 bases and at J to 2 bases, leaving 6 bases not matched to a gene. The V gene's germline CDR1 is MNHNS and CDR2 SASEGT. CDR3 sequence: CASSTGQGGTYEQYF. In DNA, the CDR3 is TGTGCCAGCAGTACCGGACAGGGGGGTACCTACGAGCAGTACTTC.

The genes are TRBV7-2 and TRBJ1-2; D uncertain. The CDR3 sequence is 14 residues long. Germline-derived CDR1 and CDR2 are SGHTA and FQGNSA. V dropped 7 bases and J dropped 4 bases, with 16 bases sitting between them. In DNA form, the CDR3 reads TGTGCCAGCAACACCGTAGGTGTCGGCTATGGCTACACCTTC. Translation gives CASNTVGVGYGYTF.

This clonotype was counted ten times or more. The V gene is TRBV12-3 or TRBV12-4, the J gene TRBJ2-5; D gene ambiguous. There are 14 residues in the CDR3. V dropped 7 bases and J dropped 2 bases, with 14 bases sitting between them. The CDR3 is CASTQSTWQETQYF. The CDR3, as DNA: TGTGCCAGCACTCAATCGACGTGGCAAGAGACCCAGTACTTC.

This clonotype was picked up a small number of times. The chain has TRBV9 and TRBJ2-3; D is undetermined. There are 16 residues in the CDR3. V dropped 1 base and J dropped 0 bases, with 12 bases sitting between them. Germline V gene sequence: CDR1 SGDLS, CDR2 YYNGEE. Here the CDR3 DNA reads TGTGCCAGCAGCGTATTCACAGCAAGTAGCACAGATACGCAGTATTTT. Protein product: CASSVFTASSTDTQYF. The full variable domain, in which reference TRBV9 and TRBJ2-3 provide the parts outside the CDR3, is DSGVTQTPKHLITATGQRVTLRCSPRSGDLSVYWYQQSLDQGLQFLIQYYNGEERAKGNILERFSAQQFPDLHSELNLSSLELGDSALYFCASSVFTASSTDTQYFGPGTRLTVL.

DNA for the CDR3: TGCGCCAGCAGCCAAGTGGTTCGGGGCAGGGGAAATGAAAAACTGTTTTTT. Translation gives CASSQVVRGRGNEKLFF. This sequence joins TRBV4-1 and TRBJ1-4, with D possibly being TRBD1 (6 bases). The CDR3 length is 17 residues. Trimming removed 1 base from V and 5 bases from J, with 17 bases in between. Per the germline V gene, CDR1 is MGHRA and CDR2 is YSYEKL.

This clonotype came up a few times. This sequence joins TRBV20-1 and TRBJ2-7; maybe TRBD2 (6 bases). Germline assignment: CDR1 DFQATT and CDR2 SNEGSKA (reference sequence). Trimming stripped 2 bases from V and 0 bases from J, with 14 bases between. This CDR3 has 15 residues. The CDR3 nucleotides are TGCAGTGCTAGATCCAGACGGCGGGACTCCTACGAGCAGTACTTC. Protein: CSARSRRRDSYEQYF.

This sequence joins TRBV5-6 and TRBJ2-1; the D is unclear. Germline-derived CDR1 and CDR2 are SGHDT and YYEEEE. V was pared by 10 bases and J by 3 bases, with 17 bases between. The CDR3 covers 14 residues. CDR3 coding DNA: TGTGCCTCAGTAAGTAGTTATCTCTACAATGAGCAGTTCTTC. Translated, it gives CASVSSYLYNEQFF. Complete variable domain (other parts from reference TRBV5-6 and TRBJ2-1): DAGVTQSPTHLIKTRGQQVTLRCSPKSGHDTVSWYQQALGQGPQFIFQYYEEEERQRGNFPDRFSGHQFPNYSSELNVNALLLGDSALYLCASVSSYLYNEQFFGPGTRLTVL.

The chain couples TRBV6-1 to TRBJ2-5, with a possible D match to TRBD1 (5 bases). Trimming left V 5 bases short and J 5 bases short, with 15 bases between. From germline, CDR1 is MNHNS and CDR2 SASEGT. This CDR3 spans 14 amino acids. The CDR3 region is CASSSWGGTETQYF. CDR3 nucleotides: TGTGCCAGCAGTAGTTGGGGCGGTACGGAGACCCAGTACTTC.

This clonotype has more than one count but fewer than ten. The genes are TRBV5-5 and TRBJ1-1; no clear D gene. Germline V lookup: CDR1 SGHKS, CDR2 YYEKEE (reference sequence). V was pared by 3 bases and J by 12 bases, with 18 bases between. The CDR3 is 13 amino acids. CDR3 nucleotides: TGTGCCAGCAGCTCCCTGGCGGCAGCGGAAACTTTCTTT. Its translation: CASSSLAAAETFF.

The V and J genes are TRBV20-1 and TRBJ2-3; D not certain. The CDR3 spans 11 residues. CDR1 and CDR2 from the germline V gene are DFQATT and SNEGSKA (reference sequence). V lost 3 bases and J 4 bases, leaving 5 bases between the germline ends. CDR3: CSASAPDTQYF. CDR3 bases: TGCAGTGCTAGTGCCCCAGATACGCAGTATTTT.

This clonotype was detected many times. This chain links TRBV5-1 with TRBJ2-3; 16 nucleotides line up with TRBD2. The CDR3 runs 17 residues. The J segment lost 8 bases and the V segment lost 4 bases, leaving 10 bases of the junction unmatched. The germline V gene encodes CDR1 SGHRS and CDR2 YFSETQ. The CDR3 DNA reads TGCGCCAGCAGCCACCCCGGGACTAGCGGGGGGGCCGGTACGCAGTATTTT. It specifies CASSHPGTSGGAGTQYF.

Many counts were recorded for this clonotype. This chain joins TRBV27 and TRBJ2-1; D possibly uses TRBD1 or TRBD2 (6 bases each). The CDR3 consists of 18 residues. V shed 4 bases and J shed 3 bases, with 22 bases lying between them. Per germline, CDR1 MNHEY and CDR2 SMNVEV (reference sequence). CDR3 in DNA: TGTGCCAGCAGTTGGTTATCTGGGGGGCAGGGCCTCTACAATGAGCAGTTCTTC. Amino acid sequence: CASSWLSGGQGLYNEQFF.